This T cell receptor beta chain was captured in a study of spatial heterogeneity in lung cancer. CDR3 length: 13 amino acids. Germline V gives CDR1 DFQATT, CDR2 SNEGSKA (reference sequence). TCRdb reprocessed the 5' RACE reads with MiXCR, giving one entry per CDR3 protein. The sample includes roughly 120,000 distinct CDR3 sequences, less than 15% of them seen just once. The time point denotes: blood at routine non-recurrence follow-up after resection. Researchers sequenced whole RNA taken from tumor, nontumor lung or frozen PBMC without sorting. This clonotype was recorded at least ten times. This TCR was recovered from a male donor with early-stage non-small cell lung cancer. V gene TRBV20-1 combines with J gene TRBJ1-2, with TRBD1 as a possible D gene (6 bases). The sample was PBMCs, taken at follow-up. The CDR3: CSAADSSNYGYTF. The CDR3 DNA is TGCAGCGCAGCGGACAGCTCTAACTATGGCTACACCTTC.